These 28 T cell receptor beta chains originate from one sample sequenced in a study of tumor-infiltrating lymphocytes in primary liver carcinoma. The authors made TCR beta cDNA from approximately 500 ng total RNA with a constant-region primer. Amplification in three nested multiplex PCR rounds with slightly modified ARM-PCR gave rise to TCR beta libraries. TRBV1-TRBV30 forward primers and a C-beta reverse primer were used in the first two PCR rounds, which each ran for 9 to 10 cycles. Each CDR3 protein gets one entry after TCRdb re-called the multiplex PCR reads with MiXCR. The table shows 250,000 to 400,000 distinct CDR3 sequences, with less than 75% occurring only once. Blood RNA was derived from unsorted whole blood, and germline DNA was extracted too. The specimen sequenced was peripheral blood. The source is a man aged 35-49 years with primary liver carcinoma and hepatitis B virus infection.

Worth noting for this clonotype: Given a much more abundant clone one base away, this may be a read error. This CDR3 is missing its conserved last phenylalanine or tryptophan, likely due to a read error. This chain joins TRBV6-6 and TRBJ2-1; 10 bases agree with TRBD2. Germline V gene lookup returns CDR1 MNHNY and CDR2 SVGAGI (reference sequence). This CDR3 is 14 amino acids long. V lost 6 bases to trimming and J lost 4 bases; unmatched junction nucleotides: 3. The CDR3 nucleotides are TGTGCCAGCAGCCAGCGGGAGGGGTACAATGAGCAGTTCTTA. Translating it yields CASSQREGYNEQFL.

V and J are TRBV5-1 and TRBJ2-3; perhaps TRBD2 as D (6 bases). Trimming left V 0 bases short and J 5 bases short, with 10 bases between. Germline assignment: CDR1 SGHRS and CDR2 YFSETQ. This CDR3 spans 14 amino acids. CDR3 sequence reads: CASSLEAGRDTQYF. CDR3 DNA: TGCGCCAGCAGCTTGGAGGCGGGAAGAGATACGCAGTATTTT.

To note about this clonotype: It is likely a read error, because the conserved phenylalanine at the end of the CDR3 is missing. The J gene is TRBJ2-3, the V gene TRBV10-2, with 7 bases fitting TRBD2. Looked up from germline, CDR1 is WSHSY and CDR2 is SAAADI. The V gene end was trimmed by 7 bases and the J gene end by 4 bases; junction bases not matched to a gene: 8. The CDR3 spans 14 residues. CDR3 nucleotides: TGCGCCAGCAAAGGGACTATGGGAGCAGATACGCAGTATTTG. As protein: CASKGTMGADTQYL.

The J gene is TRBJ2-7, the V gene TRBV11-2; D could derive from TRBD1 or TRBD2 (5 bases each). CDR1 SGHAT and CDR2 FQNNGV come from the germline V gene. The V end lost 6 bases, the J end lost 3 bases, and 15 bases lay between the germline ends. The CDR3 spans 14 residues. DNA for the CDR3: TGTGCCAGCAGAAGAGCGGCAGGGATCTACGAGCAGTACTTC. Its translation: CASRRAAGIYEQYF.

On this clonotype: This may be a read error, as it is one base from a much larger clone. V usage is TRBV11-3 and J usage is TRBJ2-7; 9 bases map to TRBD2. Germline V CDR1 and CDR2: SGHNT, YENEEA. The CDR3 extends over 12 amino acids. CDR3 in DNA: TGTGCCAGCAGCAGGACTAGCGACGAGCCGTACTTC. Translation gives CASSRTSDEPYF.

As concerns this clonotype: Given a much more abundant clone one base away, this may be a read error. The conserved closing phenylalanine or tryptophan is absent in this CDR3, likely reflecting a read error. This rearrangement joins TRBV7-8 to TRBJ2-5, with D maybe TRBD2 (5 bases). Between the trimmed V and J ends, which lost 5 bases and 5 bases, there was a span of 12 bases. The CDR3 extends over 13 amino acids. CDR1 is SGHVS and CDR2 is FQNEAQ in the germline V gene. This CDR3 reads CASSVGVRETQYS. The CDR3 DNA reads as TGTGCCAGCAGCGTCGGGGTCCGGGAGACCCAGTACTCC.

The V call is TRBV11-2, the J call TRBJ2-1; D gene uncertain. The CDR3 totals 13 residues. V dropped 0 bases and J dropped 8 bases, with 8 bases sitting between them. In germline, CDR1 is SGHAT, CDR2 FQNNGV. This CDR3 is CASSLETDDEQFF. CDR3 DNA sequence: TGTGCCAGCAGCTTAGAAACCGACGATGAGCAGTTCTTC.

In its sample, this clonotype was seen a few times. CDR3: CASSQGGGWTNEQFF. CDR3 bases: TGTGCCAGCAGCCAAGGAGGGGGATGGACAAATGAGCAGTTCTTC. The chain couples TRBV14 to TRBJ2-1; D is perhaps TRBD1 (6 bases). The germline CDR1 and CDR2 sequences are SGHDN and FVKESK. Trimming took off 1 base at V and 7 bases at J, with 14 bases between the two ends. This CDR3 region has 15 residues.

Worth noting for this clonotype: The germline gene is not matched at one end of the junction; a read error may be the cause. The chain combines TRBV28 with TRBJ2-6, with D possibly called TRBD1 or TRBD2 (5 bases each). The CDR3 covers 18 residues. Per the germline V gene, CDR1 is MDHEN and CDR2 is SYDVKM. This CDR3 is CASSLYAGSLSGGNVLTF. As DNA, the CDR3 is TGTGCCAGCAGTTTATACGCCGGGTCCCTCTCTGGGGGCAACGTCCTGACTTTC.

With respect to this clonotype: A much bigger clone sits one base away, suggesting this may be a read error. This chain joins TRBV4-2 and TRBJ1-2; 10 nucleotides line up with TRBD1. The germline CDR1 and CDR2 sequences are LGHNA and YNFKEQ. CDR3 length: 16 amino acids. CDR3 region: CASSQVGQGRDYDYTF. As DNA, the CDR3 is TGTGCCAGCAGCCAGGTGGGACAGGGGCGAGACTATGACTACACCTTC.

A remark on this clonotype: One end of the junction is discordant with germline, which a read error may explain. The chain recombines TRBV29-1 with TRBJ1-1; 7 bases fit TRBD1. Germline CDR1 SQVTM, CDR2 ANQGSEA. The CDR3 sequence is 14 residues long. CDR3 coding DNA: TGCAGCGTTGAAGCCCAGGGGGGAGGCACTGGAGCTTTCTTT. It yields the protein CSVEAQGGGTGAFF.

In its sample, this clonotype was seen many times. The V and J genes are TRBV12-3 or TRBV12-4 and TRBJ2-1, with 11 bases matching TRBD1. The CDR3 is 15 amino acids. With V trimmed by 6 bases and J by 7 bases, 8 bases remained unmatched. The CDR3 is CASSDRTGGENEQFF. CDR3 nucleotides: TGTGCCAGCAGCGACCGGACAGGGGGCGAGAATGAGCAGTTCTTC.

V usage is TRBV28 and J usage is TRBJ2-3; D is uncertain. The V end was cut by 1 base, the J end by 4 bases, with 18 bases between. The CDR3 loop spans 17 amino acids. Germline V lookup: CDR1 MDHEN, CDR2 SYDVKM. The CDR3 DNA reads as TGTGCCAGCAGTTTATTCGAGACCTCCACGCTGCCAGATACGCAGTATTTT. Protein sequence: CASSLFETSTLPDTQYF.

This clonotype was recorded once. An end of the junction differs from the germline gene, which may be a read error. The V and J genes are TRBV11-2 and TRBJ2-5; possible D gene TRBD1, 5 bases. The germline CDR1 and CDR2 sequences are SGHAT and FQNNGV. CDR3 size: 16 residues. The CDR3 nucleotides read TGTGCCAGCCGAATCACTCCCGGTAGGGGCCAAGAGACCCAGCACTTC. Amino acid sequence: CASRITPGRGQETQHF.

This clonotype was observed once. The junction departs from germline at one end; a sequencing error may be responsible. The V gene is TRBV11-2, the J gene TRBJ1-2, with D perhaps TRBD1 (5 bases). CDR1 SGHAT and CDR2 FQNNGV come from the germline V gene. The CDR3 length is 15 residues. This chain's CDR3 is CASSTSAGLIHGYTF. The CDR3, as DNA: TGTGCCAGCAGCACGTCGGCAGGGTTGATCCATGGCTATACCTTC.

CDR3 nucleotides: TGTGCCAGCAGCTCTACTAGTCCAGAGCAGTTCTTC. Translated: CASSSTSPEQFF. The rearrangement joins TRBV7-9 to TRBJ2-1, with a weak D call TRBD2 (5 bases). Between the trimmed V and J ends, which lost 4 bases and 10 bases, there was a span of 11 bases. Germline lookup yields CDR1 SEHNR and CDR2 FQNEAQ (reference sequence). This CDR3 has 12 amino acids. Full variable domain (remainder filled in from reference TRBV7-9 and TRBJ2-1): DTGVSQNPRHKITKRGQNVTFRCDPISEHNRLYWYRQTLGQGPEFLTYFQNEAQLEKSRLLSDRFSAERPKGSFSTLEIQRTEQGDSAMYLCASSSTSPEQFFGPGTRLTVL.

J is TRBJ2-1 and V is TRBV5-6; D might be TRBD2 (6 bases). The germline gives CDR1 SGHDT, CDR2 YYEEEE. V lost 4 bases to trimming and J lost 5 bases, with 16 bases between them. The length of the CDR3 is 15 residues. The CDR3 sequence is CASSMEGSGDNEQFF. Here the CDR3 DNA reads TGTGCCAGCAGCATGGAGGGGAGTGGCGACAATGAGCAGTTCTTC. Together with reference TRBV5-6 and TRBJ2-1, the CDR3 gives the full variable domain: DAGVTQSPTHLIKTRGQQVTLRCSPKSGHDTVSWYQQALGQGPQFIFQYYEEEERQRGNFPDRFSGHQFPNYSSELNVNALLLGDSALYLCASSMEGSGDNEQFFGPGTRLTVL.

Worth noting for this clonotype: One end of the junction does not line up with germline, which may come from a read error. The chain is built from TRBV29-1 and TRBJ2-1; D is undetermined. Germline V CDR1 and CDR2: SQVTM, ANQGSEA. The CDR3 spans 12 residues. As DNA, the CDR3 is TGCAGCGTTTTAATCTCCTCCAGTGAGCAGTTGTTC. Residues: CSVLISSSEQLF.

This clonotype was seen repeatedly, ten times or more. V gene TRBV5-4 combines with J gene TRBJ2-1; TRBD2 might be the D (6 bases). Trimming took off 0 bases at V and 4 bases at J, with 11 bases between the two ends. The CDR3 sequence is 15 residues long. Germline CDR1 reads SGHNT; CDR2 reads YYREEE (reference sequence). The CDR3 reads CASSLGGGEYNEQFF. CDR3 nucleotide sequence: TGTGCCAGCAGCTTGGGGGGAGGAGAGTACAATGAGCAGTTCTTC.

This clonotype was picked up a small number of times. This chain uses TRBV5-6 with TRBJ2-1; D call uncertain. The CDR3 runs 12 residues. Germline V gene data show CDR1 as SGHDT and CDR2 as YYEEEE. V was trimmed by 2 bases and J by 0 bases, leaving 0 bases between them. The CDR3 nucleotides are TGTGCCAGCAGCTTCTCCTACAATGAGCAGTTCTTC. This gives the protein CASSFSYNEQFF.

This clonotype was seen at least ten times. V gene TRBV6-2 or TRBV6-3 combines with J gene TRBJ2-7; 9 nucleotides match TRBD1. Germline trimming cut 8 bases from V and 4 bases from J; bases unmatched to any gene: 12. Germline assignment: CDR1 MNHEY and CDR2 SVGEGT. The CDR3 runs 15 residues. The CDR3 here is CASSRPGQGVYEQYF. The CDR3 region has the DNA TGTGCCAGCTCCCGACCGGGACAGGGTGTGTACGAGCAGTACTTC.

This clonotype showed up many times. The rearrangement uses TRBV4-3 and TRBJ2-1; D not certain. CDR3 size: 17 residues. Germline CDR1 LGHNA, CDR2 YSLEER. The V and J ends lost 0 bases and 1 base respectively, with 13 bases between them. The CDR3 region is CASSQEPVGMSYNEQFF. The CDR3 DNA is TGCGCCAGCAGCCAAGAGCCCGTGGGGATGTCCTACAATGAGCAGTTCTTC.

As for this clonotype: This clone may be a read error of a much larger clone one base away. V gene TRBV12-3 or TRBV12-4 combines with J gene TRBJ1-5, with D possibly matching TRBD1 (5 bases). The V end was cut by 8 bases, the J end by 1 base, with 18 bases between. The CDR3 sequence is 16 residues long. CDR3 bases: TGTGCCAGCGCAGCATCATTCGGGACGAGCAATCAGCCCCAGCATTTT. Translation gives CASAASFGTSNQPQHF.

The chain links TRBV14 to TRBJ2-1, with TRBD2 matching 13 bases. Germline trimming cut 1 base from V and 8 bases from J; bases unmatched to any gene: 17. Germline loops: CDR1 SGHDN, CDR2 FVKESK. CDR3 size: 20 residues. Here the CDR3 reads CASSQAVRHQTSGRRYEQFF. The CDR3 DNA follows: TGTGCCAGCAGCCAAGCGGTTAGACATCAGACTAGCGGGAGGCGATATGAGCAGTTCTTC.

This clonotype has more than one count but fewer than ten. The chain combines TRBV7-8 with TRBJ2-5; 9 bases line up with TRBD1. The CDR3 has 17 residues. The germline V gene encodes CDR1 SGHVS and CDR2 FQNEAQ. The junction had 12 bases not matched to a gene; V was cut back by 3 bases and J by 4 bases. The CDR3 nucleotides are TGTGCCAGCAGCTTGGAGCTCGGACAGGGGCTCCTAGAGACCCAGTACTTC. This translates into CASSLELGQGLLETQYF.

This clonotype was recorded many times. This chain uses TRBV6-6 with TRBJ1-4; unclear D gene. The CDR3 extends over 11 amino acids. V was pared by 9 bases and J by 8 bases, with 10 bases between. Germline-derived CDR1 and CDR2 are MNHNY and SVGAGI (reference sequence). Here the CDR3 reads CASSTKEKLFF. CDR3 in DNA: TGTGCCAGTTCGACGAAAGAAAAACTGTTTTTT.

This clonotype was observed once. A read error may explain this, as a much larger clone is one base away. The chain joins TRBV5-1 to TRBJ2-1, with D perhaps matching TRBD2 (6 bases). CDR1 and CDR2 (germline): SGHRS, YFSETQ. The V and J ends lost 0 bases and 8 bases respectively, with 18 bases between them. CDR3 size: 16 residues. CDR3 region: CASSLGGLSQYDEQFF. In DNA, the CDR3 is TGCGCCAGCAGCTTGGGGGGACTCTCCCAATACGATGAGCAGTTCTTC.

This clonotype came up a few times. At one of its ends the junction is not consistent with the germline gene, which may arise from a read error. CDR3 DNA: TGTGCCAGCAGTTATGGTAGCTCCTACTCCTGCAATGAGCAGTTCTTC. This encodes CASSYGSSYSCNEQFF. The gene calls are TRBV6-2 or TRBV6-3 and TRBJ2-1; D is uncertain. This CDR3 contains 16 residues. Germline-derived CDR1 and CDR2 are MNHEY and SVGEGT.